Given below is one T cell receptor (beta chain) in context. Its matching antigen is unknown. Regarding the study as a whole: The larger-cohort validation was restricted to a single TCR beta V-J rearrangement rather than whole repertoires. Tumor memory CD4+ T cell TCR gene usage clustered with blood and lymph node memory CD4+ cells and lymph node naive CD4+ cells. Tumor Treg TCRs overlapped most with tumor naive CD4+ cells.

Full-length variable regions came from constant-region reverse primers plus semi-nested Nested Universal Primer A PCR. TCRdb fed the 5' RACE reads into MiXCR, producing one record per CDR3 protein. The data contain about 8,900 distinct CDR3 sequences, less than 55% of them singletons. Deletions cut 4 bases from V and 3 bases from J, with 10 bases between. The CDR3 is 13 amino acids. Per germline, CDR1 LGHDT and CDR2 YNNKEL (reference sequence). Tregs were sorted as CD4+CD25+CD127-/low cells. The sequence derives from a female donor with breast cancer. What was sequenced was Tregs sorted from a lymph node. The J gene is TRBJ2-7, the V gene TRBV3-1; TRBD2 is a possible D gene (5 bases). CDR3 DNA sequence: TGTGCCAGCAGCCCGACGGACTTCTACGAGCAGTACTTC. This sequence encodes CASSPTDFYEQYF.